The 20 T cell receptor beta chains below come from one sample, sequenced in a study of T cell changes during pregnancy in multiple sclerosis. The assay was immunoSEQ multiplex PCR, and TCRdb's table has in-frame clones only and misses some. The sample lists 40,000 to 50,000 clones, roughly nine tenths seen once, with roughly 1.1% in the top ten. This specimen was CD4+ T cells from peripheral blood mononuclear cells, taken in the first trimester of pregnancy. These receptor sequences come from a female donor with multiple sclerosis, enrolled in a pregnancy study.

V is TRBV9 and J is TRBJ2-1; TRBD2 matches at 8 bases. Per germline, CDR1 SGDLS and CDR2 YYNGEE. J lost 3 bases, V lost 3 bases, and 5 bases had no gene match. The CDR3 sequence is 15 residues long. The CDR3 sequence is CASSARLANYNEQFF. DNA of the CDR3: TGTGCCAGCAGCGCTCGACTAGCGAACTACAATGAGCAGTTCTTC.

This clone appeared a single time. This sequence joins TRBV25-1 and TRBJ1-1; 11 positions agree with TRBD1. The CDR3 consists of 15 residues. The V and J ends lost 3 bases and 4 bases, in that order; junction bases with no gene match: 4. The germline CDR1 and CDR2 sequences are MGHDK and SYGVNS. The CDR3 sequence is CASSDSGTGGTEAFF. CDR3 nucleotide sequence: TGTGCCAGCAGTGATTCCGGGACAGGGGGCACTGAAGCTTTCTTT.

The chain combines TRBV19 with TRBJ2-1, with 8 bases fitting TRBD1. J was trimmed by 5 bases and V by 3 bases; bases with no gene match: 3. Germline CDR1 reads LNHDA; CDR2 reads SQIVND (reference sequence). The CDR3 loop spans 14 amino acids. CDR3 sequence: CASSIQGANNEQFF. In DNA, the CDR3 is TGTGCCAGTAGTATCCAGGGGGCGAACAATGAGCAGTTCTTC.

The chain employs TRBV4-1 and TRBJ2-1; the match to TRBD1 covers 8 bases. The CDR3 covers 18 residues. From germline, CDR1 is MGHRA and CDR2 YSYEKL. V was pared by 5 bases and J by 4 bases, with 16 bases of the junction left unmatched. The CDR3 bases are TGCGCCAGCAGCTCAGGGGGCATGCCACGGGAAAGTTACAATGAGCAGTTCTTC. Translation: CASSSGGMPRESYNEQFF.

This clone is a singleton in its sample. V is TRBV27 and J is TRBJ1-3, with D uncertain. V lost 2 bases, J lost 1 base, and 12 bases lay in between. The CDR3 is 16 residues long. Germline CDR1 reads MNHEY; CDR2 reads SMNVEV (reference sequence). In nucleotides, the CDR3 is TGTGCCAGCAGTTTACACCGGGAGTCGTCTGGAAACACCATATATTTT. The encoded protein is CASSLHRESSGNTIYF.

The chain has TRBV18 and TRBJ2-5; D possibly uses TRBD1 or TRBD2 (5 bases each). The J call is uncertain, as TRBJ2-7 better fits the DNA end. This CDR3 has 14 amino acids. The germline V gene encodes CDR1 KGHSH and CDR2 LQKENI. CDR3 loop: CASRSRERDYEQYF. The DNA for the CDR3 is TGTGCCAGCCGGTCCAGGGAGAGGGACTACGAGCAGTACTTC.

The chain links TRBV13 to TRBJ2-3, with TRBD1 matching over 8 bases. After removal of 5 bases from V and 5 bases from J, the junction contained 12 bases not matched to a gene. The CDR3 covers 16 residues. Germline loops: CDR1 PRHDT, CDR2 FYEKMQ (reference sequence). In nucleotides, the CDR3 is TGTGCCAGCAGCCTGCGGACAGGGATTTCCGTAGATACGCAGTATTTT. Protein sequence: CASSLRTGISVDTQYF.

This clone appeared a single time. V and J are TRBV25-1 and TRBJ2-5, with a weak D call TRBD2 (6 bases). Deletions cut 3 bases from V and 5 bases from J, with 10 bases between. Germline V gives CDR1 MGHDK, CDR2 SYGVNS. The CDR3 loop spans 13 amino acids. The CDR3 DNA reads TGTGCCAGCAGTGATGGAGGGGCGGAGACCCAGTACTTC. Its protein product is CASSDGGAETQYF.

This clone is medium-sized within its sample. This chain uses TRBV29-1 with TRBJ2-5; D is uncertain. Germline-derived CDR1 and CDR2 are SQVTM and ANQGSEA. The CDR3 runs to 13 residues. The V end lost 4 bases, the J end lost 2 bases, and 11 bases lay between the germline ends. The CDR3 region has the DNA TGCAGCGTTGTTGACAACACGCAAGAGACCCAGTACTTC. Translated: CSVVDNTQETQYF. The entire variable domain, with the rest obtained from reference TRBV29-1 and TRBJ2-5, is as follows: SAVISQKPSRDICQRGTSLTIQCQVDSQVTMMFWYRQQPGQSLTLIATANQGSEATYESGFVIDKFPISRPNLTFSTLTVSNMSPEDSSIYLCSVVDNTQETQYFGPGTRLLVL.

This sequence joins TRBV7-2 and TRBJ2-3, with 13 bases that match TRBD2. The germline CDR1 and CDR2 sequences are SGHTA and FQGNSA. The CDR3 is 14 amino acids. The V and J ends lost 5 bases and 8 bases, in that order; junction bases with no gene match: 4. The CDR3 loop is CASSPRTSGGTQYF. CDR3 coding DNA: TGTGCCAGCAGCCCCCGGACTAGCGGGGGTACGCAGTATTTT.

The chain links TRBV4-2 to TRBJ2-1; 11 bases are shared with TRBD2. The CDR3 runs to 18 residues. Germline V gene sequence: CDR1 LGHNA, CDR2 YNFKEQ. With V trimmed by 1 base and J by 0 bases, 5 bases remained unmatched. For the CDR3, the DNA is TGTGCCAGCAGCCAAGCGGTCACTAGCGGGGGCTCCTACAATGAGCAGTTCTTC. As protein: CASSQAVTSGGSYNEQFF.

The rearrangement links TRBV5-1 to TRBJ2-7; TRBD1 matches 8 bases. The germline V gene encodes CDR1 SGHRS and CDR2 YFSETQ. The length of the CDR3 is 14 residues. V lost 2 bases, J lost 1 base, and 2 bases stayed unmatched. The CDR3 loop is CASSFGDRSYEQYF. DNA of the CDR3: TGCGCCAGCAGCTTTGGGGACAGGTCCTACGAGCAGTACTTC.

In DNA form, the CDR3 reads TGTGCCAGCACCCGATGGGCGGGGGCGGTCAATCAGCCCCAGCATTTT. Translating it yields CASTRWAGAVNQPQHF. V is TRBV27 and J is TRBJ1-5; tentatively, D is TRBD1 (6 bases). V was pared by 7 bases and J by 3 bases, with 19 bases between. Germline lookup yields CDR1 MNHEY and CDR2 SMNVEV (reference sequence). This CDR3 is built from 16 residues.

This clone appeared once. The chain carries TRBV21-1 and TRBJ2-7; TRBD2 is taken as the D call from the table, unchecked against the DNA. TRBV21-1 counts as a pseudogene. The CDR3 spans 15 residues. The CDR3 protein is CASSEGDSEVYEQYF. The CDR3 DNA is TGTGCCAGCAGCGAAGGGGACTCCGAGGTCTACGAGCAGTACTTC.

The chain joins TRBV4-1 to TRBJ2-1, with 8 bases fitting TRBD1. There are 13 residues in the CDR3. V lost 4 bases to trimming and J lost 5 bases; unmatched junction nucleotides: 1. CDR1 MGHRA and CDR2 YSYEKL come from the germline V gene. CDR3 nucleotide sequence: TGCGCCAGCAGCCTGGACAGGGACAATGAGCAGTTCTTC. Translated, it gives CASSLDRDNEQFF.

The V and J genes are TRBV4-2 and TRBJ2-5; 8 bases match TRBD1. This CDR3 is built from 17 residues. The V and J ends lost 0 bases and 4 bases, in that order; junction bases with no gene match: 10. Germline loops: CDR1 LGHNA, CDR2 YNFKEQ. The DNA for the CDR3 is TGTGCCAGCAGCCAAGATTGGCAGGGGGCAGGAGGAGAGACCCAGTACTTC. This sequence encodes CASSQDWQGAGGETQYF.

V is TRBV27 and J is TRBJ2-2; 10 nucleotides line up with TRBD1. CDR1 MNHEY and CDR2 SMNVEV come from the germline V gene (reference sequence). With V trimmed by 6 bases and J by 1 base, 5 bases remained unmatched. The CDR3 is 16 residues long. DNA for the CDR3: TGTGCCAGCAGACCGAGGACAGGGGGGAACACCGGGGAGCTGTTTTTT. Amino acid sequence: CASRPRTGGNTGELFF.

The genes are TRBV11-2 and TRBJ2-5; the D gene is possibly TRBD1 (5 bases). The CDR3 has 14 amino acids. Germline V gene lookup returns CDR1 SGHAT and CDR2 FQNNGV. V lost 5 bases and J lost 1, with 11 bases in between. CDR3 DNA sequence: TGTGCCAGCAGCCCCGGACACACCCAAGAGACCCAGTACTTC. This gives the protein CASSPGHTQETQYF.

The gene calls are TRBV11-2 and TRBJ2-1; D is unresolved. The V and J ends lost 1 base and 4 bases respectively, with 14 bases between them. The V gene's germline CDR1 is SGHAT and CDR2 FQNNGV. This CDR3 is built from 16 residues. CDR3 sequence reads: CASSLGRVGLYNEQFF. CDR3 coding DNA: TGTGCCAGCAGCTTAGGACGGGTAGGCCTTTACAATGAGCAGTTCTTC.

The CDR3 is CASSLGPGLRVTDTQYF. In DNA, the CDR3 is TGTGCCAGCTCACTGGGACCGGGACTAAGAGTCACAGATACGCAGTATTTT. V and J are TRBV18 and TRBJ2-3, with 7 bases fitting TRBD2. CDR1 KGHSH and CDR2 LQKENI come from the germline V gene. CDR3 length: 17 amino acids. Losses at the gene ends were 4 bases for V and 2 bases for J; bases not matched to a gene: 12. The full variable domain, in which reference TRBV18 and TRBJ2-3 provide the parts outside the CDR3, is NAGVMQNPRHLVRRRGQEARLRCSPMKGHSHVYWYRQLPEEGLKFMVYLQKENIIDESGMPKERFSAEFPKEGPSILRIQQVVRGDSAAYFCASSLGPGLRVTDTQYFGPGTRLTVL.